The TCR beta chain described here comes from a study of shared clonotypes between healthy human individuals. Study-wide context: Donors had three CD4 naive, three CD4 memory, two CD8 naive and one CD8 memory plate apiece.

Germline loops: CDR1 SGHRS, CDR2 YFSETQ. The CDR3 totals 15 residues. V lost 4 bases to trimming and J lost 3 bases, with 16 bases between them. Here immunoSEQ multiplex PCR was the method, and the copy in TCRdb shows in-frame clones only, minus some. The table has some 2,500,000 clones, over 85% seen once; the top ten hold around 0.37%. Subsets obtained from CD4+ cells comprised CD45RA+ naive and CD45RA-negative memory cells. The gene calls are TRBV5-1 and TRBJ2-5, with D perhaps TRBD1 or TRBD2 (5 bases each). The clonotype comes from a man aged 18-30 years in good health. Some clones in this sample may be carry-over from other donors' samples. The specimen sequenced was naive CD4+ T cells from PBMCs. Regarding subset: CD45RA+ positively selected. In nucleotides, the CDR3 is TGCGCCAGCAGCCGAGTCGGGACCGCAGAAGAGACCCAGTACTTC. Translation gives CASSRVGTAEETQYF.